This T cell receptor beta chain was identified during a study of T cell clones after liver transplantation. Study-wide background: TCRbeta sequencing after a pre-transplant mixed lymphocyte reaction identified graft-donor-reactive clones, later tracked in post-transplant blood. HCV positivity affected three of eight recipients; the rest lacked autoimmune or viral indications.

This CDR3 spans 13 amino acids. V lost 5 bases and J lost 7, with 14 bases in between. Germline assignment: CDR1 MNHEY and CDR2 SVGAGI. Study-wide results and caveats: Rather than being deleted, graft donor-reactive T cells may have moved into the graft.

Thawed unstimulated PBMCs were FACS-sorted by CD3, CD4 and CD8 into two populations. This clone turned up a few times. No antigen is known for it. Repertoires were generated with immunoSEQ multiplex PCR, while TCRdb's copy carries only in-frame clones and drops some. There are some 61,000 clones in the sample; 60% to 80% occur only once, and approximately 10% lies in the top ten. The J gene is TRBJ1-2, the V gene TRBV6-5, with D uncertain. Source: CD4+ T cells from blood, taken at the 22-month timepoint. The receptor was isolated from a human patient who received a liver transplant. Some T cells may be provided by the graft donor. The CDR3 spells CASSPHEQSGYTF. The CDR3 DNA reads as TGTGCCAGCAGTCCCCATGAGCAGAGTGGCTACACCTTC.